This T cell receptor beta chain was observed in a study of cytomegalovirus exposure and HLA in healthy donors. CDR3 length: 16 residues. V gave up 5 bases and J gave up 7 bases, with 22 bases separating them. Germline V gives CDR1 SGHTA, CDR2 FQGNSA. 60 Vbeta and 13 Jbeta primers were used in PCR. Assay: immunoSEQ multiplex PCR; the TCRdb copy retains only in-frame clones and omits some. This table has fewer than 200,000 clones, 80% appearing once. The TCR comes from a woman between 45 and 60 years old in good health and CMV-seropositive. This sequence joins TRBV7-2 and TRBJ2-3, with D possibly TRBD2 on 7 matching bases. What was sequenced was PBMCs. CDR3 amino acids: CASSLDFGAGANTQYF. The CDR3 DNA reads TGTGCCAGCAGCCTCGACTTTGGGGCGGGGGCGAATACGCAGTATTTT.